The 24 T cell receptor beta chains below all came from one sample that was sequenced in a study of T cell responses to AZD1222 COVID-19 vaccine. TCRdb's copy holds only in-frame clones and misses some; the assay was immunoSEQ multiplex PCR. The sample has 90,000 to 140,000 clones, over 75% seen once; the top ten hold about 2.5%. The starting material was peripheral blood, obtained on day 0 of AZD1222 vaccination. The origin of the receptors is an adult in good health.

This clone was recorded once. The V call is TRBV6-1, the J call TRBJ1-2; 7 bases agree with TRBD1. V was pared by 2 bases and J by 2 bases, with 5 bases of the junction left unmatched. The CDR3 length is 15 residues. Germline lookup yields CDR1 MNHNS and CDR2 SASEGT. The CDR3: CASSEWDSPNYGYTF. The CDR3 DNA is TGTGCCAGCAGTGAATGGGACAGTCCCAACTATGGCTACACCTTC.

The chain employs TRBV6-5 and TRBJ2-7, with 7 bases aligning to TRBD1. The length of the CDR3 is 15 residues. Germline CDR1 MNHEY, CDR2 SVGAGI. Trimming at V came to 6 bases and at J to 2 bases, leaving 10 bases not matched to a gene. CDR3 DNA sequence: TGTGCCAGCAGCAAAAGGACAGGCGATGCCTACGAGCAGTACTTC. The encoded protein is CASSKRTGDAYEQYF.

V gene TRBV19 combines with J gene TRBJ2-7; 10 positions match TRBD2. The V segment lost 1 base and the J segment 2 bases; nucleotides outside the gene matches: 2. Germline CDR1 LNHDA, CDR2 SQIVND (reference sequence). This CDR3 spans 15 amino acids. DNA of the CDR3: TGTGCCAGTAGTATAGCCACTAGCGGGACCTACGAGCAGTACTTC. Translated: CASSIATSGTYEQYF.

This chain connects TRBV27 to TRBJ2-1, with TRBD2 identical over 9 bases. Germline V lookup: CDR1 MNHEY, CDR2 SMNVEV (reference sequence). The CDR3 consists of 14 residues. Unmatched junction bases numbered 4, after V lost 5 bases and J lost 5 bases. Here the CDR3 DNA reads TGTGCCAGCAGTCCCGGCGGGAGGGACAATGAGCAGTTCTTC. This gives the protein CASSPGGRDNEQFF.

The chain combines TRBV7-9 with TRBJ2-5; D is unresolved. V dropped 6 bases and J dropped 2 bases, with 7 bases sitting between them. From germline, CDR1 is SEHNR and CDR2 FQNEAQ (reference sequence). CDR3 length: 12 amino acids. The CDR3 region is CASRKLQETQYF. The DNA for the CDR3 is TGTGCCAGCAGGAAATTACAAGAGACCCAGTACTTC.

V usage is TRBV15 and J usage is TRBJ1-3, with D unresolved. V was cut by 3 bases and J by 0 bases, with 9 bases left in between. Germline CDR1 reads LNHNV; CDR2 reads YYDKDF (reference sequence). The CDR3 extends over 15 amino acids. The CDR3 spells CATSRKGTSGNTIYF. In DNA form, the CDR3 reads TGTGCCACCAGCAGGAAGGGAACCTCTGGAAACACCATATATTTT.

On this clone itself: This specimen includes other DNA sequences encoding the same CDR3. The chain joins TRBV7-6 to TRBJ2-3, with D possibly matching TRBD1 (6 bases). V dropped 0 bases and J dropped 0 bases, with 7 bases sitting between them. This CDR3 is 15 amino acids long. The germline V gene encodes CDR1 SGHVS and CDR2 FNYEAQ. The CDR3 region has the DNA TGTGCCAGCAGCTTAGCGGGGGCCAGCACAGATACGCAGTATTTT. Protein: CASSLAGASTDTQYF.

This clone was picked up a small number of times. This chain uses TRBV19 with TRBJ2-6; D remains unclear. V lost 3 bases, J lost 4 bases, and 1 base lay in between. Germline loops: CDR1 LNHDA, CDR2 SQIVND (reference sequence). The CDR3 consists of 12 residues. The CDR3 loop reads CASSMGANVLTF. The CDR3 DNA follows: TGTGCCAGTAGTATGGGGGCCAACGTCCTGACTTTC. The variable domain in full, with the rest retrieved from reference TRBV19 and TRBJ2-6, is DGGITQSPKYLFRKEGQNVTLSCEQNLNHDAMYWYRQDPGQGLRLIYYSQIVNDFQKGDIAEGYSVSREKKESFPLTVTSAQKNPTAFYLCASSMGANVLTFGAGSRLTVL.

The chain links TRBV3-1 (or the pseudogene TRBV3-2) to TRBJ1-1, with 8 positions matching TRBD1. CDR1 is LGHDT, CDR2 YNNKEL, per germline (reference sequence). V shed 2 bases and J 5 bases; nucleotides not matched to a gene: 4. CDR3 size: 14 residues. The CDR3 DNA sequence: TGTGCCAGCAGCCAAACAGGGGGGAAAACTGAAGCTTTCTTT. It codes for CASSQTGGKTEAFF.

J is TRBJ1-1 and V is TRBV19; D not resolved. This CDR3 is built from 14 residues. Germline loops: CDR1 LNHDA, CDR2 SQIVND (reference sequence). Between the trimmed V and J ends, which lost 6 bases and 2 bases, there was a span of 13 bases. CDR3 sequence (DNA): TGTGCCAGTAGCGGTCCGTATGCAAACACTGAAGCTTTCTTT. This encodes CASSGPYANTEAFF.

The chain combines TRBV28 with TRBJ2-5; weak D call: TRBD1 (6 bases). The CDR3 loop spans 14 amino acids. CDR1 and CDR2 from the germline V gene are MDHEN and SYDVKM. V lost 5 bases and J lost 2, with 12 bases in between. CDR3 sequence (DNA): TGTGCCAGCAGTCCCCCGGGACATCAAGAGACCCAGTACTTC. Its translation is CASSPPGHQETQYF.

This chain links TRBV4-1 with TRBJ2-1; TRBD1 matches at 8 bases. The CDR3 covers 11 residues. V lost 7 bases and J lost 9; bases outside the gene matches: 2. Germline CDR1 and CDR2: MGHRA and YSYEKL. The CDR3 region is CASTGTGEQFF. The CDR3 nucleotides read TGCGCCAGCACCGGGACAGGTGAGCAGTTCTTC.

The rearrangement joins TRBV4-1 to TRBJ2-6; 7 nucleotides align to TRBD1. V lost 1 base and J lost 0; bases outside the gene matches: 3. Germline V gene sequence: CDR1 MGHRA, CDR2 YSYEKL. CDR3 length equals 17 residues. The CDR3 DNA reads as TGCGCCAGCAGCCAAGGGACAGGCCTCTCTGGGGCCAACGTCCTGACTTTC. As protein: CASSQGTGLSGANVLTF.

The CDR3 nucleotides read TGTGCCAGCCAAACAGGGATGAACACTGAAGCTTTCTTT. This codes for CASQTGMNTEAFF. This chain links TRBV12-3 or TRBV12-4 with TRBJ1-1, with D perhaps TRBD1 (6 bases). The CDR3 runs to 13 residues. Trimming removed 8 bases at V and 0 bases at J, with 10 bases between.

The chain joins TRBV11-2 to TRBJ2-1; 7 bases map to TRBD2. Unmatched junction bases numbered 1, after V lost 3 bases and J lost 5 bases. CDR3 length equals 13 residues. Germline V gene data show CDR1 as SGHAT and CDR2 as FQNNGV. Here the CDR3 DNA reads TGTGCCAGCAGCTTGGGGAGGGACAATGAGCAGTTCTTC. As protein: CASSLGRDNEQFF.

This chain links TRBV18 with TRBJ1-2, with D unresolved. This CDR3 spans 13 amino acids. Trimming removed 1 base at V and 6 bases at J, with 9 bases between. CDR1 is KGHSH and CDR2 is LQKENI in the germline V gene. DNA of the CDR3: TGTGCCAGCTCACCACGCGACGCAGATGGCTACACCTTC. It codes for CASSPRDADGYTF.

This chain uses TRBV2 with TRBJ1-5, with 8 bases lining up with TRBD1. Germline-derived CDR1 and CDR2 are SNHLY and FYNNEI. This CDR3 is 14 amino acids long. V lost 6 bases to trimming and J lost 4 bases; unmatched junction nucleotides: 5. CDR3 sequence reads: CASRARTGNQPQHF. The CDR3 DNA is TGTGCCAGCAGGGCTAGGACAGGGAATCAGCCCCAGCATTTT. The full variable domain, completed using reference TRBV2 and TRBJ1-5, is EPEVTQTPSHQVTQMGQEVILRCVPISNHLYFYWYRQILGQKVEFLVSFYNNEISEKSEIFDDQFSVERPDGSNFTLKIRSTKLEDSAMYFCASRARTGNQPQHFGDGTRLSIL.

The V and J genes are TRBV28 and TRBJ2-6; D gene ambiguous. Trimming left V 7 bases short and J 1 base short, with 8 bases between. The CDR3 consists of 14 residues. From germline, CDR1 is MDHEN and CDR2 SYDVKM. CDR3 bases: TGTGCCAGCACCGCAGCGTCTGGGGCCAACGTCCTGACTTTC. Translating it yields CASTAASGANVLTF. The variable domain in full, completed from reference TRBV28 and TRBJ2-6, reads DVKVTQSSRYLVKRTGEKVFLECVQDMDHENMFWYRQDPGLGLRLIYFSYDVKMKEKGDIPEGYSVSREKKERFSLILESASTNQTSMYLCASTAASGANVLTFGAGSRLTVL.

V gene TRBV4-3 combines with J gene TRBJ2-3; 7 bases match TRBD1. The CDR3 has 16 residues. Germline loops: CDR1 LGHNA, CDR2 YSLEER. V shed 0 bases, J shed 1 base, and the junction held 4 bases outside the gene matches. DNA of the CDR3: TGCGCCAGCAGCCAAGAGACAGGGCAAGGCACAGATACGCAGTATTTT. Amino acids: CASSQETGQGTDTQYF.

This clone is a singleton in its sample. The chain has TRBV7-8 and TRBJ2-7; possibly TRBD1 or TRBD2 for D (6 bases each). The germline CDR1 and CDR2 sequences are SGHVS and FQNEAQ. This CDR3 contains 14 residues. V was pared by 3 bases and J by 1 base, with 10 bases between. Written as DNA, the CDR3 is TGTGCCAGCAGCTTTGGGGGGCTTTCCTACGAGCAGTACTTC. Translation gives CASSFGGLSYEQYF.

This clone has just one count. The V call is TRBV4-2, the J call TRBJ2-3, with 9 bases lining up with TRBD2. CDR3 length: 16 amino acids. From germline, CDR1 is LGHNA and CDR2 YNFKEQ. With V trimmed by 0 bases and J by 2 bases, 3 bases remained unmatched. The CDR3 reads CASSQEAGGNTDTQYF. In nucleotides, the CDR3 is TGTGCCAGCAGCCAAGAAGCGGGGGGCAACACAGATACGCAGTATTTT.

CDR3: CASSSRGGTTTDEQYF. CDR3 nucleotides: TGTGCCAGCAGCTCCCGGGGGGGGACTACTACTGACGAGCAGTACTTC. This chain links TRBV13 with TRBJ2-7; 8 bases match TRBD2. The V gene end was trimmed by 4 bases and the J gene end by 5 bases; junction bases not matched to a gene: 13. The CDR3 contains 16 residues. Germline CDR1 PRHDT, CDR2 FYEKMQ (reference sequence).

This chain joins TRBV15 and TRBJ2-7; D uncertain. The CDR3 is 13 residues long. Germline V gene data show CDR1 as LNHNV and CDR2 as YYDKDF (reference sequence). V was pared by 0 bases and J by 2 bases, with 5 bases between. CDR3 loop: CATSRDTPYEQYF. For the CDR3, the DNA is TGTGCCACCAGCAGAGACACCCCCTACGAGCAGTACTTC.

This chain joins TRBV5-5 and TRBJ1-2; D ambiguous. Deletions cut 1 base from V and 8 bases from J, with 18 bases between. CDR3 size: 15 residues. CDR1 SGHKS and CDR2 YYEKEE come from the germline V gene (reference sequence). CDR3 in DNA: TGTGCCAGCAGCTTGTGGCCTTCTTCTTCTGGCGGCTACACCTTC. Residues: CASSLWPSSSGGYTF. Variable domain in full (rest from reference TRBV5-5 and TRBJ1-2): DAGVTQSPTHLIKTRGQQVTLRCSPISGHKSVSWYQQVLGQGPQFIFQYYEKEERGRGNFPDRFSARQFPNYSSELNVNALLLGDSALYLCASSLWPSSSGGYTFGSGTRLTVV.